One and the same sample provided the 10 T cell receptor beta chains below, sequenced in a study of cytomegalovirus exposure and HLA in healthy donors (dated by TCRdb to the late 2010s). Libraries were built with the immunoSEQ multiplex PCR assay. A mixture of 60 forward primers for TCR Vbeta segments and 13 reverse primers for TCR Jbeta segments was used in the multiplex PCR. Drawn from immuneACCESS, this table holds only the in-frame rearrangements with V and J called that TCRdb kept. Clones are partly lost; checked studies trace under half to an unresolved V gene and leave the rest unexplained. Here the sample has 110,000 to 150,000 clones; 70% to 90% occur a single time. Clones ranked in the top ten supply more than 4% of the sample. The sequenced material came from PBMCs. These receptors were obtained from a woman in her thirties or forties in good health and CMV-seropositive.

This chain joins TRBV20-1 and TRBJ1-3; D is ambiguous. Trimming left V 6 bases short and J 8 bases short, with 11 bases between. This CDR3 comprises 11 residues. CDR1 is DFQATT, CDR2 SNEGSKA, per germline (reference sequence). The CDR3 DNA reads TGCAGTGCAAAGATCGGGGACACCATATATTTT. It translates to CSAKIGDTIYF.

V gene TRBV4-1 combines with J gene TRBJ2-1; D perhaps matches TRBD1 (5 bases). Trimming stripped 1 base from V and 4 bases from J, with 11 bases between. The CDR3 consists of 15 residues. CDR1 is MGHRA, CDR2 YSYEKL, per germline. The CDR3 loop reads CASSQVWTTYNEQFF. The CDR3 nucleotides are TGCGCCAGCAGCCAAGTATGGACAACTTACAATGAGCAGTTCTTC.

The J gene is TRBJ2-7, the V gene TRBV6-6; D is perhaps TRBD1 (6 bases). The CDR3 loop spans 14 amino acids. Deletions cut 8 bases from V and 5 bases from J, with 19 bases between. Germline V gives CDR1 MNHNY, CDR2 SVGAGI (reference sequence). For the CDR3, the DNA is TGTGCCAGCTCTACTACCGGGACAAAGGACGAGCAGTACTTC. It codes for CASSTTGTKDEQYF.

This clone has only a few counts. CDR3 nucleotide sequence: TGTGCCAGCGGTCCCGGGGGTGAGGGTGGTGAAGCTTTCTTT. Its protein product is CASGPGGEGGEAFF. The chain links TRBV7-3 to TRBJ1-1; tentative D call: TRBD1 (5 bases). V lost 8 bases to trimming and J lost 7 bases, with 20 bases between them. The CDR3 has 14 residues. Germline CDR1 reads SGHTA; CDR2 reads FQGTGA.

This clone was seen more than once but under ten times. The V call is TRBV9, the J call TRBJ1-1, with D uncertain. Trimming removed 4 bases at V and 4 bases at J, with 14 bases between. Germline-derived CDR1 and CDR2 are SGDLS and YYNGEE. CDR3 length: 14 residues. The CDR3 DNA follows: TGTGCCAGCAGCCCAAGAAACTCAGGCACTGAAGCTTTCTTT. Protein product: CASSPRNSGTEAFF.

The CDR3 sequence is CASSFETDSYEQYF. The DNA of the CDR3 is TGTGCCAGCAGCTTCGAGACAGATTCCTACGAGCAGTACTTC. The J gene is TRBJ2-7, the V gene TRBV7-6, with TRBD1 as a possible D gene (5 bases). This CDR3 region has 14 residues. CDR1 is SGHVS and CDR2 is FNYEAQ in the germline V gene. The V end lost 3 bases, the J end lost 1 base, and 10 bases lay between the germline ends.

CDR3: CASSYQGTDTQYF. The CDR3 bases are TGCGCCAGCAGTTATCAGGGAACAGATACGCAGTATTTT. The chain joins TRBV5-1 to TRBJ2-3; possible D gene TRBD1, 5 bases. Germline lookup yields CDR1 SGHRS and CDR2 YFSETQ. CDR3 length: 13 amino acids. The V end lost 5 bases, the J end lost 3 bases, and 10 bases lay between the germline ends.

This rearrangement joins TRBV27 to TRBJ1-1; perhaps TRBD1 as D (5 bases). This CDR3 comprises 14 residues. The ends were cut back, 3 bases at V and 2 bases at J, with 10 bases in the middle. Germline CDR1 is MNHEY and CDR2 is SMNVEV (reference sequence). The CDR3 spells CASSFGDSNTEAFF. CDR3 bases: TGTGCCAGCAGTTTTGGAGACAGCAACACTGAAGCTTTCTTT.

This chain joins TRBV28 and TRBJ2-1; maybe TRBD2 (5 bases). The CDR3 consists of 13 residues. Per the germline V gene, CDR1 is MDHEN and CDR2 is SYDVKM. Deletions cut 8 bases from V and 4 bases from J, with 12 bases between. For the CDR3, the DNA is TGTGCCAGCGTCCTACGGGGATACAATGAGCAGTTCTTC. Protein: CASVLRGYNEQFF.

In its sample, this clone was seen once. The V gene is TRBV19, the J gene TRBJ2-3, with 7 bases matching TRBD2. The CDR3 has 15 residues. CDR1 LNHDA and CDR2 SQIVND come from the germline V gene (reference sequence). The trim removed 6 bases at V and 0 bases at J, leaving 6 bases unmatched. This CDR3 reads CASRPWEGSTDTQYF. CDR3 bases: TGTGCCAGTAGGCCATGGGAGGGGAGCACAGATACGCAGTATTTT.